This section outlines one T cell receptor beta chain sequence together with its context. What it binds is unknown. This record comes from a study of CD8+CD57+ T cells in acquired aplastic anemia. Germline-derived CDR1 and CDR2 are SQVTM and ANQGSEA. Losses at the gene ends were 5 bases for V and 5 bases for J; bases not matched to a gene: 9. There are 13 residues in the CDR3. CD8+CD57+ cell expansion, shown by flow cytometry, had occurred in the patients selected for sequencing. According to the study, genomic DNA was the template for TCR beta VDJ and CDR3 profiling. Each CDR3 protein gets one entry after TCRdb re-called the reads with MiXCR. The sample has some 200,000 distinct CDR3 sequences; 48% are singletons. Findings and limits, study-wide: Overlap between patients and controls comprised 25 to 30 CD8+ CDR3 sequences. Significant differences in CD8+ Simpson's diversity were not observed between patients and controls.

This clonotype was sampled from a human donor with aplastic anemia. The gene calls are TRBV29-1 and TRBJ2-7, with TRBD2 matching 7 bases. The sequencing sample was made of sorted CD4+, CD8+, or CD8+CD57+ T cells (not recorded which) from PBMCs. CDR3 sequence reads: CSVRPSGNNEQYF. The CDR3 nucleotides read TGCAGCGTTCGACCTAGCGGAAACAACGAGCAGTACTTC.